These 14 T cell receptor beta chains share one sample of origin, sequenced in a study of blood T cell repertoires in COVID-19. The repertoire was sequenced with immunoSEQ multiplex PCR; TCRdb's copy has only in-frame clones and lacks some. The repertoire includes 200,000 to 300,000 clones, approximately 87% of them detected once, and roughly 1.6% sits in the top ten. The sample taken for sequencing was peripheral blood. Source of these receptors: a woman in her thirties or forties who had recovered from COVID-19.

The V and J genes are TRBV6-5 and TRBJ2-7; TRBD2 is a possible D gene (7 bases). With 5 bases removed from V and 2 bases from J, the gap between germline ends came to 13 bases. Germline CDR1 reads MNHEY; CDR2 reads SVGAGI. The length of the CDR3 is 14 residues. Here the CDR3 DNA reads TGTGCCAGCAGTAACACGCGGGGGCCCTACGAGCAGTACTTC. Its translation is CASSNTRGPYEQYF.

The chain carries TRBV2 and TRBJ1-1, with 8 positions matching TRBD1. The V gene's germline CDR1 is SNHLY and CDR2 FYNNEI. V lost 6 bases and J lost 2; bases outside the gene matches: 5. The CDR3 is 14 amino acids. The CDR3 sequence: CASSVQGVNTEAFF. The CDR3 DNA reads TGTGCCAGCAGCGTACAGGGGGTCAACACTGAAGCTTTCTTT.

The chain is built from TRBV9 and TRBJ2-1; TRBD2 agrees at 8 bases. CDR3 size: 15 residues. CDR1 is SGDLS and CDR2 is YYNGEE in the germline V gene. Unmatched junction bases numbered 6, after V lost 0 bases and J lost 7 bases. The CDR3: CASSVVGGALNEQFF. CDR3 bases: TGTGCCAGCAGCGTAGTCGGGGGGGCCTTGAATGAGCAGTTCTTC.

The rearrangement links TRBV9 to TRBJ2-1; no firm D call. There are 17 residues in the CDR3. Trimming cost V 2 bases and J 0 bases, with 15 bases left between them. Germline CDR1 reads SGDLS; CDR2 reads YYNGEE. CDR3 sequence (DNA): TGTGCCAGCAGCGTTGCGAAAAACAGAAGCTCCTACAATGAGCAGTTCTTC. Translated, it gives CASSVAKNRSSYNEQFF.

V and J are TRBV27 and TRBJ2-3, with 15 bases fitting TRBD2. Germline V lookup: CDR1 MNHEY, CDR2 SMNVEV (reference sequence). The ends lost 8 bases at V and 0 bases at J; junction bases unmatched: 12. CDR3 size: 19 residues. CDR3 protein: CASGSAGLAGGPSTDTQYF. Here the CDR3 DNA reads TGTGCCAGCGGCTCGGCGGGACTAGCGGGGGGTCCAAGCACAGATACGCAGTATTTT.

The gene calls are TRBV24-1 and TRBJ1-2; tentative D call: TRBD1 (6 bases). Per germline, CDR1 KGHDR and CDR2 SFDVKD. This CDR3 has 13 residues. V was clipped by 9 bases and J by 5 bases, with 15 bases between them. The CDR3 DNA follows: TGTGCCACCTCCTCAGGGGTGGGTTATGGCTACACCTTC. Protein sequence: CATSSGVGYGYTF.

V usage is TRBV4-3 and J usage is TRBJ2-3; 8 bases are a match to TRBD1. In germline, CDR1 is LGHNA, CDR2 YSLEER. Trimming removed 1 base from V and 6 bases from J; junction bases left unmatched: 0. This CDR3 is built from 13 residues. The CDR3: CASSQGTGDTQYF. The CDR3 DNA reads TGCGCCAGCAGCCAAGGGACAGGGGATACGCAGTATTTT.

This clone showed up just a few times. The rearrangement joins TRBV10-3 to TRBJ1-2, with 7 bases lining up with TRBD1. The J segment lost 8 bases and the V segment lost 4 bases, leaving 16 bases of the junction unmatched. Germline V gene lookup returns CDR1 ENHRY and CDR2 SYGVKD. This CDR3 has 16 amino acids. CDR3 DNA: TGTGCCATCAGTGTCAACCAACGACAGGGCTGGGTGGGCTACACCTTC. As protein: CAISVNQRQGWVGYTF.

This clone showed up just once. The gene calls are TRBV12-3 or TRBV12-4 and TRBJ1-1; maybe TRBD1 (5 bases). This CDR3 has 13 residues. Between the trimmed V and J ends, which lost 5 bases and 0 bases, there was a span of 7 bases. CDR3 sequence (DNA): TGTGCCAGCAGTCCACAGGTGAACACTGAAGCTTTCTTT. It encodes CASSPQVNTEAFF.

The V and J genes are TRBV18 and TRBJ2-5, with 10 bases that match TRBD2. Germline CDR1 reads KGHSH; CDR2 reads LQKENI. After removal of 4 bases from V and 1 base from J, the junction contained 0 bases not matched to a gene. The CDR3 length is 14 residues. In DNA, the CDR3 is TGTGCCAGCTCACAGCGGGGGGGCCAAGAGACCCAGTACTTC. Translated, it gives CASSQRGGQETQYF.

The V call is TRBV7-2, the J call TRBJ1-5; D gene uncertain. In germline, CDR1 is SGHTA, CDR2 FQGNSA. The germline V and J ends were trimmed by 1 base and 0 bases, with 13 bases remaining between them. The CDR3 loop spans 17 amino acids. Here the CDR3 DNA reads TGTGCCAGCAGCTTAGGGGCACAGAGATATAGCAATCAGCCCCAGCATTTT. This sequence encodes CASSLGAQRYSNQPQHF.

V and J are TRBV5-1 and TRBJ2-7; 13 positions match TRBD2. The junction had 4 bases not matched to a gene; V was cut back by 4 bases and J by 6 bases. CDR1 SGHRS and CDR2 YFSETQ come from the germline V gene. This CDR3 is built from 14 residues. CDR3 bases: TGCGCCAGCAGCGGGGGACTAGCGGGGAGCGAGCAGTACTTC. Protein: CASSGGLAGSEQYF.

This clone came up a few times. This chain connects TRBV25-1 to TRBJ1-2; D remains unclear. CDR3 length equals 14 residues. V dropped 1 base and J dropped 4 bases, with 10 bases sitting between them. Per the germline V gene, CDR1 is MGHDK and CDR2 is SYGVNS. In DNA, the CDR3 is TGTGCCAGCAGTGAATTAATAACAGCCTATGGCTACACCTTC. It is translated as CASSELITAYGYTF.

The J gene is TRBJ2-5, the V gene TRBV18, with D unclear. V lost 3 bases and J 5 bases, leaving 13 bases between the germline ends. Germline assignment: CDR1 KGHSH and CDR2 LQKENI. The CDR3 is 14 amino acids. This CDR3 reads CASSPPPGWETQYF. The CDR3 nucleotides are TGTGCCAGCTCACCGCCGCCCGGGTGGGAGACCCAGTACTTC.